This T cell receptor (beta chain) was sequenced during a study of blood T cells in healthy people across ages. General observations from the study: Samples with more naive T cells showed higher observed beta diversity.

Each sample gave at least 6.5 million isolated PBMCs. PCR was performed a second time for roughly 7 to 12 cycles using a sample-barcoded 5' primer and a J-beta primer mix. The template-switch adaptor was a 5' adaptor with 12 random nucleotides. It tagged each cDNA molecule. TCRdb called the 5' RACE reads again in MiXCR, with one record for every CDR3 protein. The table includes roughly 1,500,000 distinct CDR3 sequences, roughly 30% detected once. V shed 4 bases and J shed 1 base, with 17 bases lying between them. This CDR3 has 16 amino acids. CDR1 is SGHRS, CDR2 YFSETQ, per germline. Turning to this clonotype: Antigen: not known.

The material sequenced was blood. The sequence was collected from a woman aged 25 to 39 in good health. The chain links TRBV5-1 to TRBJ1-1; possible D gene TRBD1, 5 bases. The CDR3 spells CASSAGAAKGNTEAFF. The CDR3 DNA is TGCGCCAGCAGCGCTGGGGCGGCAAAAGGGAACACTGAAGCTTTCTTT.